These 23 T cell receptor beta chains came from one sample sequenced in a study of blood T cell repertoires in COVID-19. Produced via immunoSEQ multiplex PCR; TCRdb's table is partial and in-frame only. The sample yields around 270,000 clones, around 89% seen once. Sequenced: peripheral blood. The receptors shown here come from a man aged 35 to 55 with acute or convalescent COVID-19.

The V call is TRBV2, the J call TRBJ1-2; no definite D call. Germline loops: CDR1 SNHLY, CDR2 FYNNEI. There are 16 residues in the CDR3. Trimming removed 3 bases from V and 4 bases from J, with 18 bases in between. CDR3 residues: CASSEGISLGGYGYTF. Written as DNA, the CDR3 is TGTGCCAGCAGTGAGGGCATTAGCTTAGGAGGCTATGGCTACACCTTC.

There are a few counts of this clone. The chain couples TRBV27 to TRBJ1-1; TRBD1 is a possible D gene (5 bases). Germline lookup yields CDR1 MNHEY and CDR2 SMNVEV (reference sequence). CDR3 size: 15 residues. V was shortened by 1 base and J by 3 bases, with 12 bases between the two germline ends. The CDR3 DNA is TGTGCCAGCAGTTTATATGGGGCTACGGACACTGAAGCTTTCTTT. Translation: CASSLYGATDTEAFF.

The CDR3 region is CASRGQLAYEQYF. The CDR3, as DNA: TGTGCCAGCCGGGGACAGCTTGCCTACGAGCAGTACTTC. The V and J genes are TRBV6-6 and TRBJ2-7; 7 nucleotides match TRBD1. The length of the CDR3 is 13 residues. CDR1 is MNHNY, CDR2 SVGAGI, per germline (reference sequence). J lost 2 bases, V lost 8 bases, and 6 bases had no gene match.

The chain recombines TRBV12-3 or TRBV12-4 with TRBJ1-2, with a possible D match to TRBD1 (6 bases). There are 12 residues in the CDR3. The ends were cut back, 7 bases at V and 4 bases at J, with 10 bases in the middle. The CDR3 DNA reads TGTGCCAGCACTAGGGGGTCCTATGGCTACACCTTC. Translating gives CASTRGSYGYTF.

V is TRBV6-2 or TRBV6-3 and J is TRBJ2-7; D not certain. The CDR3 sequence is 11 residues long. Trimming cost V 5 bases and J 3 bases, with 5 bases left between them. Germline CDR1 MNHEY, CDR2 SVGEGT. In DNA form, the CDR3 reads TGTGCCAGCAGTACAGACTACGAGCAGTACTTC. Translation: CASSTDYEQYF.

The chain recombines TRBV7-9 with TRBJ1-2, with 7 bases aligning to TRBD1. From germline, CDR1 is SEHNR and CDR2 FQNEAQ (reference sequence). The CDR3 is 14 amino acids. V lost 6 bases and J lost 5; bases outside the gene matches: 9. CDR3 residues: CASRPPTGLYGYTF. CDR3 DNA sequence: TGTGCCAGCAGGCCTCCGACAGGGCTTTATGGCTACACCTTC.

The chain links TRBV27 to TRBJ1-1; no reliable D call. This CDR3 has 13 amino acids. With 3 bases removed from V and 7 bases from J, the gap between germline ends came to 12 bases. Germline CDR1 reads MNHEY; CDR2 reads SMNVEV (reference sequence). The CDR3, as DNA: TGTGCCAGCAGTTTTATGGGTCGGAGTGAAGCTTTCTTT. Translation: CASSFMGRSEAFF.

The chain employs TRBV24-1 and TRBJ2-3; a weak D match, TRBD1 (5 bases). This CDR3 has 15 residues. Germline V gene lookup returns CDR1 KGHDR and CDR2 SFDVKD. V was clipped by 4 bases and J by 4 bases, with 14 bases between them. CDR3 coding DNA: TGTGCCACCAGTGACCTCAGGGTATCGTCAGATACGCAGTATTTT. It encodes CATSDLRVSSDTQYF.

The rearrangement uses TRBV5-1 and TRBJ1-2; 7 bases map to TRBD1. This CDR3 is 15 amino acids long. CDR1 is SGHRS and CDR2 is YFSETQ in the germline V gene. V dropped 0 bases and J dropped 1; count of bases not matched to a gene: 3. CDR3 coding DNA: TGCGCCAGCAGCTTGGAGGGGGCTTATAACTATGGCTACACCTTC. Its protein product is CASSLEGAYNYGYTF.

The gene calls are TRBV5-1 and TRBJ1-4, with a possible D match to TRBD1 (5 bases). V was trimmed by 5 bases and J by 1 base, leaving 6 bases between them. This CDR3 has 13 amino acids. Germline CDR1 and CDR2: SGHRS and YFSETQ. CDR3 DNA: TGCGCCAGCAGGACAGAAACTAATGAAAAACTGTTTTTT. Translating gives CASRTETNEKLFF.

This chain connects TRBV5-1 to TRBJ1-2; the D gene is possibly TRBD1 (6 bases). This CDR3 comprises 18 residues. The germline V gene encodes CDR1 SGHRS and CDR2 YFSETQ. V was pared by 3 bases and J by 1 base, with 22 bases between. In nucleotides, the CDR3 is TGCGCCAGCAGCTGGGGGCTTCCGTCCCGGTTTTTTAACTATGGCTACACCTTC. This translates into CASSWGLPSRFFNYGYTF.

This CDR3 is CAINGQGNYGYTF. CDR3 nucleotide sequence: TGTGCCATCAATGGACAGGGGAACTATGGCTACACCTTC. The gene calls are TRBV10-3 and TRBJ1-2, with 9 bases aligning to TRBD1. V shed 7 bases, J shed 2 bases, and the junction held 2 bases outside the gene matches. The CDR3 is 13 residues long. The V gene's germline CDR1 is ENHRY and CDR2 SYGVKD.

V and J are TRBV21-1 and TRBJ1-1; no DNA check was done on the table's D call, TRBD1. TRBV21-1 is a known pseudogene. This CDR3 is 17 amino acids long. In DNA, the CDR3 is TGTGCCAGCAGCAAAGGGGGAACAGGGGCCGGGAACACTGAAGCTTTCTTT. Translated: CASSKGGTGAGNTEAFF.

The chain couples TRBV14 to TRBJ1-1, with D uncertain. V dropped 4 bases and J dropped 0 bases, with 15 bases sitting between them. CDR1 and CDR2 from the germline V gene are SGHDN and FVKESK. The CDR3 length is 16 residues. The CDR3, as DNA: TGTGCCAGCAGCCTCCCATCCGGTTCCATGAACACTGAAGCTTTCTTT. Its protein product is CASSLPSGSMNTEAFF.

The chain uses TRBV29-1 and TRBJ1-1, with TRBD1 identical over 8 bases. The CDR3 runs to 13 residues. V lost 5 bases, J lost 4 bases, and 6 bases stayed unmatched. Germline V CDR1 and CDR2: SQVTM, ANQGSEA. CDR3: CSVYNRGTTEAFF. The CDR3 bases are TGCAGCGTTTATAACAGGGGGACCACTGAAGCTTTCTTT.

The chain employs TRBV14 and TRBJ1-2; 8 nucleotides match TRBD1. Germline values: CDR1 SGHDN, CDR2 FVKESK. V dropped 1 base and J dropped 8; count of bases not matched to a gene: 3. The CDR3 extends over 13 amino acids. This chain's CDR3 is CASSQGTGQGYTF. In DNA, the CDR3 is TGTGCCAGCAGCCAAGGGACAGGGCAGGGCTACACCTTC.

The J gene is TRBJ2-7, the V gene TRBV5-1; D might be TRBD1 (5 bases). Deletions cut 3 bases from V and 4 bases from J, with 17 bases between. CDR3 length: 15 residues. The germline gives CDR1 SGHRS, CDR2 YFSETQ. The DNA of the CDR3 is TGCGCCAGCAGCTCTATGGGGCTCGAGGTTTACGAGCAGTACTTC. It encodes CASSSMGLEVYEQYF. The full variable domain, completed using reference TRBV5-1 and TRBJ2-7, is KAGVTQTPRYLIKTRGQQVTLSCSPISGHRSVSWYQQTPGQGLQFLFEYFSETQRNKGNFPGRFSGRQFSNSRSEMNVSTLELGDSALYLCASSSMGLEVYEQYFGPGTRLTVT.

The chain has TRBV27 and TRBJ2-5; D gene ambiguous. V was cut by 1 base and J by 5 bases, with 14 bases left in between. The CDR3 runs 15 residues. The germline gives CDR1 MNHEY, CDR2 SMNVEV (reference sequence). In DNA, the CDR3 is TGTGCCAGCAGTTTATGGCGGTCCCCCCTGGAGACCCAGTACTTC. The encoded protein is CASSLWRSPLETQYF.

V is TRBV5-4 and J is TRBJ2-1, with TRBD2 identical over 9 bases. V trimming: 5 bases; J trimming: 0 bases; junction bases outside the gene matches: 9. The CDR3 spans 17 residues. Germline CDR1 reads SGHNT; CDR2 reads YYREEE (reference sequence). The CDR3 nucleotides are TGTGCCAGCAGGGGAGCGGGGGGCCACAGCTCCTACAATGAGCAGTTCTTC. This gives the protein CASRGAGGHSSYNEQFF. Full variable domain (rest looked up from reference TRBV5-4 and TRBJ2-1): ETGVTQSPTHLIKTRGQQVTLRCSSQSGHNTVSWYQQALGQGPQFIFQYYREEENGRGNFPPRFSGLQFPNYSSELNVNALELDDSALYLCASRGAGGHSSYNEQFFGPGTRLTVL.

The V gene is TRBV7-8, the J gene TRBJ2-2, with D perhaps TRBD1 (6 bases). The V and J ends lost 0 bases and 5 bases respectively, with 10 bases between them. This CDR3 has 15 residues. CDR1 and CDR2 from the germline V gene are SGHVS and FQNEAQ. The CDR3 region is CASSLAQGWTGELFF. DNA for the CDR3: TGTGCCAGCAGCTTAGCACAGGGATGGACCGGGGAGCTGTTTTTT.

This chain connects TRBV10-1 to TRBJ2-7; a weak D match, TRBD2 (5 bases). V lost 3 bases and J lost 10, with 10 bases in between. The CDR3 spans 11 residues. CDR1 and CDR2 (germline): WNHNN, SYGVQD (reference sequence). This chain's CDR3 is CASSEGLGQYF. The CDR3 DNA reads TGCGCCAGCAGTGAAGGACTGGGACAGTACTTC.

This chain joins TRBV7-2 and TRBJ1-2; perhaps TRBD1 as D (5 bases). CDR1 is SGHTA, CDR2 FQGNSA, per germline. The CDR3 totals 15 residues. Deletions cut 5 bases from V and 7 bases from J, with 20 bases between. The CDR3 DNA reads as TGTGCCAGCAGCGAACCTTCCAGGGTAGCCAGTGGCTACACCTTC. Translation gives CASSEPSRVASGYTF. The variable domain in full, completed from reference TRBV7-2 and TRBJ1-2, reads GAGVSQSPSNKVTEKGKDVELRCDPISGHTALYWYRQSLGQGLEFLIYFQGNSAPDKSGLPSDRFSAERTGGSVSTLTIQRTQQEDSAVYLCASSEPSRVASGYTFGSGTRLTVV.

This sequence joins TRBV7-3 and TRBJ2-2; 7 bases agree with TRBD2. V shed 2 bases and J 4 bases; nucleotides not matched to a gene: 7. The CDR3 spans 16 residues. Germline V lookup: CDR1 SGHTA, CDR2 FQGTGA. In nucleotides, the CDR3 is TGTGCCAGCAGCTTACGTCGGGGAGGGACCACCGGGGAGCTGTTTTTT. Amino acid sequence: CASSLRRGGTTGELFF. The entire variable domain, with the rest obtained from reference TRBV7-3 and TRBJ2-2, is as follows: GAGVSQTPSNKVTEKGKYVELRCDPISGHTALYWYRQSLGQGPEFLIYFQGTGAADDSGLPNDRFFAVRPEGSVSTLKIQRTERGDSAVYLCASSLRRGGTTGELFFGEGSRLTVL.